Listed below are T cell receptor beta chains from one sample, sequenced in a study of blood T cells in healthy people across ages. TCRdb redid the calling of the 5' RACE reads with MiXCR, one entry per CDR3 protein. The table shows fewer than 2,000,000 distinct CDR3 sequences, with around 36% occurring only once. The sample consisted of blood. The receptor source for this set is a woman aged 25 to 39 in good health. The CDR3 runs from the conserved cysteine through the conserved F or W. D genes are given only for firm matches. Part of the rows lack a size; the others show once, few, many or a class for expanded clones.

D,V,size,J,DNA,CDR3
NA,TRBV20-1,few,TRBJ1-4,TGCAGTGCTAGGGCGACTAGGCAGACTGAAAAACTGTTTTTT,CSARATRQTEKLFF
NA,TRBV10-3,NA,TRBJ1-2,TGTGCCATCAGTGAGTCCAGGATTAACTATGGCTACACCTTC,CAISESRINYGYTF
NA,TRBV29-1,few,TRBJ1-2,TGCAGCGTTGTAAAACAGGGAAACTATGGCTACACCTTC,CSVVKQGNYGYTF
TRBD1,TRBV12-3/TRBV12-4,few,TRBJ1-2,TGTGCCAGCAGTATGACAGGGGGCCGGTATGGCTACACCTTC,CASSMTGGRYGYTF
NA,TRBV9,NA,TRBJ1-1,TGTGCCGGCAGTATAGGGAACACTGAAGCTTTCTTT,CAGSIGNTEAFF
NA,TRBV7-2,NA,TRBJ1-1,TGTGCCAGCAGCCCCAGGCAAGGGACGGCGAACACTGAAGCTTTCTTT,CASSPRQGTANTEAFF
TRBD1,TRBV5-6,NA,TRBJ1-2,TGTGCCAGCAGCTCCGGGACAGGGAGACGTAACTATGGCTACACCTTC,CASSSGTGRRNYGYTF
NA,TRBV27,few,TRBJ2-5,TGTGCCAGCAGTTACCTACCTCAGGGGAACCAAGAGACCCAGTACTTC,CASSYLPQGNQETQYF
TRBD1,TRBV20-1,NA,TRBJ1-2,TGCAGTGCTAGAAGCCGGGACAGGGCTTTGGCTAACTATGGCTACACCTTC,CSARSRDRALANYGYTF
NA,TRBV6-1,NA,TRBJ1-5,TGTGCCAGCAGTCTCCAAGCAAGGTCCCAGCATTTT,CASSLQARSQHF
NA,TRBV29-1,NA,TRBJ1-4,TGCAGCACGCTAGATGAAAAACTGTTTTTT,CSTLDEKLFF
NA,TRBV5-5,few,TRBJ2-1,TGTGCCAGCAGCTTGGTTCTTGGGTTATTGGACTCCTACAATGAGCAGTTCTTC,CASSLVLGLLDSYNEQFF
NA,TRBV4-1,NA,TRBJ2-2,TGCGCCAGCAGCCGGAGTATTATCTATTTGGGGGAGCTGTTTTTT,CASSRSIIYLGELFF
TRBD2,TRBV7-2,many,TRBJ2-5,TGTGCCAGCAGCTTAGTCTTTGGGGGGGGCCAAGAGACCCAGTACTTC,CASSLVFGGGQETQYF
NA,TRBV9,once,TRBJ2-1,TGTGCCGGCAGTTTAGGGGCCGCCAACAATGAGCAGTTCTTC,CAGSLGAANNEQFF
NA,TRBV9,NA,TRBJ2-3,TGTGCCAGCAGCGTATGGGGCGACACAGATACGCAGTATTTT,CASSVWGDTDTQYF
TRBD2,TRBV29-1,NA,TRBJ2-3,TGCAGCGTGGTAGCGGGGGTAAGCACAGATACGCAGTATTTT,CSVVAGVSTDTQYF
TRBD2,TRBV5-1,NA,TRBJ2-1,TGCGCCAGCAGCTTGTCCCAGGCGGGAGGTGAGCAGTTCTTC,CASSLSQAGGEQFF
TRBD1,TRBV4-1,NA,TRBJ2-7,TGCGCCAGCAGCCAAGACCGGGGGACAGGGGACTACGAGCAGTACTTC,CASSQDRGTGDYEQYF
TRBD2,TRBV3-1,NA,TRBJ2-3,TGTGCCAGCAGCCCGGGGGGGTCCGGCACAGATGCGCAGTATTTT,CASSPGGSGTDAQYF
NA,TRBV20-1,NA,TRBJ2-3,TGCAGTGCTGAATTACTCTACACAGATACGCAGTATTTT,CSAELLYTDTQYF
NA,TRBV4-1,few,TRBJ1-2,TGCGCCAGCAGCCAAGAGGGGGCGCTTTCCTATGGCTACACCTTC,CASSQEGALSYGYTF
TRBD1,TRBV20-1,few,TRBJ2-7,TGCAGTGTGGGACAGGGGACCAACGAGCAGTACTTC,CSVGQGTNEQYF
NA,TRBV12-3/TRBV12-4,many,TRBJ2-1,TGTGCCAGCAACTTCCTGGGGGTGGGAAATGAGCAGTTCTTC,CASNFLGVGNEQFF
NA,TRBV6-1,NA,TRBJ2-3,TGTGCCAGCAGTGAACTTGGTTGGGGTAGCACAGATACGCAGTATTTT,CASSELGWGSTDTQYF
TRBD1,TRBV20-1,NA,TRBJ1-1,TGCAGTGCTACCCGGGACACAGGGGAGAACACTGAAGCTTTCTTT,CSATRDTGENTEAFF
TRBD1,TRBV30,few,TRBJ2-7,TGTGCCTGGGGACAGGGGGGCACCACCTACGAGCAGTACTTC,CAWGQGGTTYEQYF
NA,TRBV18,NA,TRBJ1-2,TGTGCCAGCTCAGGGGGCAGTTCTCAAGGCCATGGCTACACCTTC,CASSGGSSQGHGYTF
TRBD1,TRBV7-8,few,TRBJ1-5,TGTGCCAGCAGCTTAGATGACAGGGGATATCAGCCCCAGCATTTT,CASSLDDRGYQPQHF
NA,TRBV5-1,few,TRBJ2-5,TGCGCCAGCAGCTTGGCAACCAGGGAGACCCAGTACTTC,CASSLATRETQYF
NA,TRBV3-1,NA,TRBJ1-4,TGTGCCAGCAGCGTCGGAATAGAAAAACTGTTTTTT,CASSVGIEKLFF